The 19 T cell receptor beta chains presented below share a single source sample, sequenced in a study of identical twins. TCRdb processed the 5' RACE reads anew with MiXCR; each CDR3 protein has one entry. The sample consists of 450,000 to 500,000 distinct CDR3 sequences, 14% of them appearing once. These sequences were also reported in another study, on yellow fever vaccine responses in identical twins.

Material for sequencing was CD4+ T cells sorted from blood. Source of these receptors: a young woman in good health.

This clonotype was observed a handful of times. CDR3 region: CASSSQKKTTEAFF. Here the CDR3 DNA reads TGTGCCAGCAGCTCTCAAAAGAAGACCACTGAAGCTTTCTTT. The gene calls are TRBV7-9 and TRBJ1-1; no definite D call. The ends were cut back, 4 bases at V and 4 bases at J, with 13 bases in the middle. This CDR3 is 14 amino acids long. CDR1 is SEHNR, CDR2 FQNEAQ, per germline (reference sequence).

This clonotype was picked up one time. A much larger clone lies a single base off, so this may be a read error. The chain couples TRBV10-3 to TRBJ2-7, with 8 nucleotides matching TRBD1. J gave up 2 bases and V 4 bases, and 4 bases lay outside the gene matches. Germline V lookup: CDR1 ENHRY, CDR2 SYGVKD. The CDR3 is 14 amino acids. DNA of the CDR3: TGTGCCATCAGTGGACAGGGGCGCGCCTACGAGCAGTACTTC. Encoded protein: CAISGQGRAYEQYF.

There are a few counts of this clonotype. The chain couples TRBV28 to TRBJ2-7; 8 bases are shared with TRBD2. This CDR3 contains 14 residues. Trimming took 1 base from V and 2 from J; bases not matched to a gene: 1. Per the germline V gene, CDR1 is MDHEN and CDR2 is SYDVKM. CDR3 sequence: CASSLYGGAYEQYF. DNA for the CDR3: TGTGCCAGCAGTTTATACGGGGGGGCCTACGAGCAGTACTTC.

The chain's CDR3 is CASSYKIGLGENIQYF. The CDR3 DNA sequence: TGTGCCAGCAGTTATAAGATCGGGCTGGGGGAAAACATTCAGTACTTC. The rearrangement uses TRBV6-5 and TRBJ2-4; D is perhaps TRBD1 or TRBD2 (5 bases each). The germline V gene encodes CDR1 MNHEY and CDR2 SVGAGI. Trimming stripped 3 bases from V and 5 bases from J, with 17 bases between. The CDR3 is 16 residues long.

The chain carries TRBV5-1 and TRBJ2-7, with D hard to call. This CDR3 contains 13 residues. CDR1 SGHRS and CDR2 YFSETQ come from the germline V gene. The V and J ends lost 4 bases and 3 bases respectively, with 11 bases between them. As DNA, the CDR3 is TGCGCCAGCAGCCCGCTGAGTAACTACGAGCAGTACTTC. This codes for CASSPLSNYEQYF.

The chain has TRBV3-1 and TRBJ2-5; tentative D call: TRBD2 (5 bases). Germline V gene lookup returns CDR1 LGHDT and CDR2 YNNKEL (reference sequence). The CDR3 sequence is 17 residues long. V was trimmed by 4 bases and J by 1 base, leaving 19 bases between them. The CDR3 DNA reads as TGTGCCAGCAGCCCGACCCACTTTAGGAGCGGCCAAGAGACCCAGTACTTC. Protein sequence: CASSPTHFRSGQETQYF.

This clonotype was seen more than once but under ten times. The V gene is TRBV12-3 or TRBV12-4, the J gene TRBJ2-1; 10 nucleotides line up with TRBD2. The junction had 7 bases not matched to a gene; V was cut back by 8 bases and J by 3 bases. This CDR3 spans 15 amino acids. The DNA of the CDR3 is TGTGCCAGCGTACTTAGCGGGGGGCGCTACAATGAGCAGTTCTTC. This codes for CASVLSGGRYNEQFF.

V is TRBV6-2 or TRBV6-3 and J is TRBJ2-2, with unresolved D. V was cut by 6 bases and J by 6 bases, with 8 bases left in between. CDR1 MNHEY and CDR2 SVGEGT come from the germline V gene. The CDR3 loop spans 12 amino acids. The CDR3 is CASSFYAGELFF. The CDR3 DNA reads TGTGCCAGCAGCTTTTACGCCGGGGAGCTGTTTTTT.

In its sample, this clonotype was seen a few times. V and J are TRBV2 and TRBJ2-1, with 7 bases that match TRBD2. The germline gives CDR1 SNHLY, CDR2 FYNNEI. V lost 10 bases and J lost 2; bases outside the gene matches: 11. The CDR3 spans 15 residues. The CDR3 nucleotides read TGTGCCACCAAGAAGACTAGCCAAGCCTACAATGAGCAGTTCTTC. This codes for CATKKTSQAYNEQFF.

CDR3: CAISELEGYTF. As DNA, the CDR3 is TGTGCCATCAGTGAGTTGGAGGGCTACACCTTC. This chain joins TRBV10-3 and TRBJ1-2, with unresolved D. Trimming stripped 1 base from V and 8 bases from J, with 5 bases between. Germline V gene sequence: CDR1 ENHRY, CDR2 SYGVKD. The CDR3 loop spans 11 amino acids.

The rearrangement links TRBV7-9 to TRBJ2-7; D unclear. Germline V lookup: CDR1 SEHNR, CDR2 FQNEAQ (reference sequence). This CDR3 is 13 amino acids long. Between the trimmed V and J ends, which lost 5 bases and 0 bases, there was a span of 8 bases. CDR3 DNA: TGTGCCAGCAGCAAAGAGAGCTCCTACGAGCAGTACTTC. This encodes CASSKESSYEQYF.

Worth noting for this clonotype: Germline and junction disagree at one end, which may indicate a read error. This chain joins TRBV7-7 and TRBJ2-6; D is ambiguous. The CDR3 covers 16 residues. Germline values: CDR1 SSHAT, CDR2 FNYEAQ (reference sequence). The CDR3: CASSPSPSSGANVLTF. The DNA for the CDR3 is TGTGCTAGCAGCCCGTCTCCGAGCTCTGGGGCCAACGTCCTGACTTTC.

Here the CDR3 reads CASSGTPGTGELFF. The CDR3, as DNA: TGTGCCAGCAGTGGTACCCCAGGGACCGGGGAGCTGTTTTTT. The chain is built from TRBV6-2 or TRBV6-3 and TRBJ2-2, with D maybe TRBD1 (5 bases). Per the germline V gene, CDR1 is MNHEY and CDR2 is SVGEGT. V was shortened by 5 bases and J by 5 bases, with 12 bases between the two germline ends. This CDR3 spans 14 amino acids.

This clonotype was seen more than once but under ten times. The J gene is TRBJ2-5, the V gene TRBV7-9; D gene uncertain. Germline V gene data show CDR1 as SEHNR and CDR2 as FQNEAQ (reference sequence). This CDR3 has 13 residues. V lost 5 bases, J lost 5 bases, and 12 bases lay in between. CDR3 residues: CASSQKSGETQYF. As DNA, the CDR3 is TGTGCCAGCAGCCAAAAGTCGGGCGAGACCCAGTACTTC.

The gene calls are TRBV14 and TRBJ2-2, with D uncertain. Looked up from germline, CDR1 is SGHDN and CDR2 is FVKESK. The ends were cut back, 3 bases at V and 0 bases at J, with 8 bases in the middle. CDR3 length equals 15 residues. The CDR3 DNA sequence: TGTGCCAGCAGCCACCATCTTCCGAACACCGGGGAGCTGTTTTTT. Translating gives CASSHHLPNTGELFF.

The chain is built from TRBV7-9 and TRBJ2-1; D call uncertain. CDR1 is SEHNR, CDR2 FQNEAQ, per germline (reference sequence). Trimming pared 0 bases from V and 5 bases from J, leaving 8 bases between. The CDR3 runs 14 residues. CDR3: CASSLAGIHNEQFF. For the CDR3, the DNA is TGTGCCAGCAGCTTAGCTGGAATTCACAATGAGCAGTTCTTC.

This clonotype was seen more than once but under ten times. V and J are TRBV24-1 and TRBJ2-3; D is perhaps TRBD2 (6 bases). V was pared by 2 bases and J by 6 bases, with 17 bases between. Germline values: CDR1 KGHDR, CDR2 SFDVKD. The CDR3 sequence is 16 residues long. The CDR3 sequence is CATSDYLRGMRDTQYF. CDR3 nucleotides: TGTGCCACCAGTGATTATCTTCGGGGGATGAGGGATACGCAGTATTTT.

This clonotype has more than one count but fewer than ten. This chain connects TRBV20-1 to TRBJ2-7; 12 bases line up with TRBD2. The CDR3 sequence is 15 residues long. The germline V gene has CDR1 DFQATT and CDR2 SNEGSKA (reference sequence). Losses at the gene ends were 5 bases for V and 2 bases for J; bases not matched to a gene: 7. As DNA, the CDR3 is TGCAGTGCTTCTCGGACTAGCGGGGTCCCCTACGAGCAGTACTTC. This gives the protein CSASRTSGVPYEQYF.

The chain uses TRBV28 and TRBJ2-7; perhaps D is TRBD1 or TRBD2 (5 bases each). The germline V gene has CDR1 MDHEN and CDR2 SYDVKM. CDR3 length equals 12 residues. The germline V and J ends were trimmed by 3 bases and 7 bases, with 10 bases remaining between them. CDR3 nucleotides: TGTGCCAGCAGTTTGGGAGAGGGGGAGCAGTACTTC. Translation: CASSLGEGEQYF.